These 5 T cell receptor beta chains share one sample of origin, sequenced in a study of T cell responses to AZD1222 COVID-19 vaccine. Method: immunoSEQ multiplex PCR; TCRdb's copy keeps in-frame clones and lacks some. In the table there are approximately 26,000 clones, just over 85% of which are singletons. Sequencing was performed on peripheral blood, taken 28 days after the second AZD1222 dose. The receptors derive from an adult who received the AZD1222 COVID-19 vaccine.

The chain carries TRBV2 and TRBJ2-1, with a possible D match to TRBD2 (6 bases). The CDR3 loop spans 11 amino acids. V gave up 6 bases and J gave up 9 bases, with 9 bases separating them. From germline, CDR1 is SNHLY and CDR2 FYNNEI. CDR3: CASRRDGEQFF. In DNA, the CDR3 is TGTGCCAGCAGGCGGGATGGTGAGCAGTTCTTC.

CDR3 sequence (DNA): TGTGCCAGCAGCCAGGATAGAGCCGGGGGCACAGATACGCAGTATTTT. This codes for CASSQDRAGGTDTQYF. The genes are TRBV4-2 and TRBJ2-3, with D perhaps TRBD2 (5 bases). The V and J ends lost 3 bases and 1 base respectively, with 14 bases between them. In germline, CDR1 is LGHNA, CDR2 YNFKEQ. CDR3 size: 16 residues.

The chain couples TRBV7-2 to TRBJ2-7; TRBD2 agrees at 11 bases. Trimming at V came to 1 base and at J to 6 bases, leaving 8 bases not matched to a gene. The CDR3 sequence is 16 residues long. Per germline, CDR1 SGHTA and CDR2 FQGNSA. The CDR3 nucleotides read TGTGCCAGCAGCTTAGTCACTAGCGGGGGTTTAGTCGAGCAGTACTTC. It codes for CASSLVTSGGLVEQYF.

The chain couples TRBV7-8 to TRBJ1-1, with a tentative D call TRBD1 (5 bases). CDR1 is SGHVS and CDR2 is FQNEAQ in the germline V gene. This CDR3 comprises 14 residues. Trimming removed 0 bases from V and 4 bases from J, with 9 bases in between. The CDR3 spells CASSLASGGTEAFF. The DNA for the CDR3 is TGTGCCAGCAGCTTAGCATCGGGGGGCACTGAAGCTTTCTTT.

This rearrangement joins TRBV5-6 to TRBJ1-2; tentative D call: TRBD1 (6 bases). Germline assignment: CDR1 SGHDT and CDR2 YYEEEE. Between the trimmed V and J ends, which lost 2 bases and 0 bases, there was a span of 8 bases. The CDR3 runs to 14 residues. DNA for the CDR3: TGTGCCAGCAGCTTACAGGGAGCTAACTATGGCTACACCTTC. Protein product: CASSLQGANYGYTF.